This T cell receptor (beta chain) was documented in a study of Graves' ophthalmopathy and Graves' hyperthyroidism. Study information: At initial diagnosis, peripheral blood was obtained, and this preceded any treatment.

Among the exclusions were patients with other autoimmune diseases, uncontrolled infections, pregnancy or lactation. Overall study results and limits: Built on 13 signatures, a model told ophthalmopathy apart from stable hyperthyroidism with approximately 91% sensitivity and approximately 81% specificity. Most expanded thyroid clonotypes above 0.001 frequency also appeared in blood.

CDR3 length: 14 residues. V was clipped by 6 bases and J by 1 base; unmatched bases: 5. For repertoire sequencing, the TCR beta CDR3 regions were amplified from RNA transcripts. Following a first-round RT-PCR that used HTBI primers, a second-round multiplex PCR was carried out. TCRdb re-called the multiplex PCR reads with MiXCR, one entry per CDR3 protein. The table records 200,000 to 250,000 distinct CDR3 sequences, roughly a fifth of them present only once. This clonotype was counted ten times or more. The antigen is undetermined. This receptor was identified in a woman between 50 and 59 years old with Graves' ophthalmopathy. Input material: peripheral blood. The rearrangement links TRBV12-3 or TRBV12-4 to TRBJ1-1; 7 bases are a match to TRBD1. This CDR3 reads CASSAQGGNTEAFF. The CDR3 coding sequence is TGTGCCAGCAGCGCGCAGGGGGGGAACACTGAAGCTTTCTTT.